What follows is one TCR beta chain and its context. Its matching antigen is unknown. This sample is part of a study of Ad26.COV2.S vaccination and SARS-CoV-2 variants. For the study at large: In the study, Ad26.COV2.S was injected intramuscularly once, or twice 56 days apart.

Libraries were prepared by immunoSEQ multiplex PCR; TCRdb keeps only in-frame clonotypes and omits some of them. The sample has 380,000 or so clones; 70% to 90% are singletons. Overall study results and limits: In vaccinated individuals, spike-specific CD8+ and CD4+ T cell responses reportedly displayed substantial breadth. TCR breadth and depth estimates may have understated total T cell responses.

Treatment specified: 19 received Ad26.COV2.S at low or high dose, single or two shots; several received placebo; per-sample allocation not given. Sampling happened 63 days after the first vaccine or placebo injection. An adult of 18-55 years in Boston served as donor. The V and J ends lost 2 bases and 2 bases respectively, with 8 bases between them. This CDR3 has 14 residues. The germline V gene has CDR1 MNHNY and CDR2 SVGAGI (reference sequence). The material sequenced was peripheral blood, taken in a trial of Ad26.COV2.S vaccine versus placebo. J is TRBJ2-3 and V is TRBV6-6, with D unresolved. This receptor was taken from a person between 18 and 65 years old who received the Ad26.COV2.S COVID-19 vaccine or a placebo. The CDR3 DNA reads as TGTGCCAGCAGTTACCGGCCAGACACAGATACGCAGTATTTT. Translated: CASSYRPDTDTQYF.